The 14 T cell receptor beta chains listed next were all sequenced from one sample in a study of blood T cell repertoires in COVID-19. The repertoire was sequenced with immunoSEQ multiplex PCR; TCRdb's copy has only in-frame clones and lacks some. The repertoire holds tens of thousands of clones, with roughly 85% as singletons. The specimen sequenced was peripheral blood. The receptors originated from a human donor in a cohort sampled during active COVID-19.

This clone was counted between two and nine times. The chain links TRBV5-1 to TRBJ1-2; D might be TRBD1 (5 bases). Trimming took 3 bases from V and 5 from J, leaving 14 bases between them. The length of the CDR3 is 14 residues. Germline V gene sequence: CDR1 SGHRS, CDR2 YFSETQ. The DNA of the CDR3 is TGCGCCAGCAGCTCGGCGCTGGGGGGTTATGGCTACACCTTC. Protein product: CASSSALGGYGYTF.

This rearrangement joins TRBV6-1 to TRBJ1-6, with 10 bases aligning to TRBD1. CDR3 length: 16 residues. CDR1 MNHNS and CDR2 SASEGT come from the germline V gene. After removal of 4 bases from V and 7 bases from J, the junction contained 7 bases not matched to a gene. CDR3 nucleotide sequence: TGTGCCAGCAGTGTCGGGACAGGGGTAGGCAATTCACCCCTCCACTTT. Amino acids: CASSVGTGVGNSPLHF.

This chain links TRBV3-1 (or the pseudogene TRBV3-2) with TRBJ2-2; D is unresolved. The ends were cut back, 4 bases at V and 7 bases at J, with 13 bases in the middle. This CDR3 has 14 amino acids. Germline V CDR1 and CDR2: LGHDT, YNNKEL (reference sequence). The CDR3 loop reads CASSLGVGIGELFF. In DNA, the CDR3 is TGTGCCAGCAGCCTAGGAGTAGGTATCGGGGAGCTGTTTTTT.

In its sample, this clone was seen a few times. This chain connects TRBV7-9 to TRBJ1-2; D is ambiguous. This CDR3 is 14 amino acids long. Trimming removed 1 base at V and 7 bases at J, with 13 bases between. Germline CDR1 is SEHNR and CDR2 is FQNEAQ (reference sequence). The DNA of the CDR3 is TGTGCCAGCAGCTTAGGCGGCGGAGGTAGTGGCTACACCTTC. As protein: CASSLGGGGSGYTF.

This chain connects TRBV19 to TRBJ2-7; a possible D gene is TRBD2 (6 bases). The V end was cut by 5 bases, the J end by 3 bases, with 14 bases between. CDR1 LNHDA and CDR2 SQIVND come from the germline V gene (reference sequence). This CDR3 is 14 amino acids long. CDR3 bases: TGTGCCAGTAGTGTGGGGGGATGGAACTACGAGCAGTACTTC. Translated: CASSVGGWNYEQYF.

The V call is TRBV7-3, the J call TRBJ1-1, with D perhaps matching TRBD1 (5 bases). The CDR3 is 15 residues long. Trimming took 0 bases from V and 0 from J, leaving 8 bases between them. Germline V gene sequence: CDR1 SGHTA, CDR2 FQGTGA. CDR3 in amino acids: CASSLTGEVNTEAFF. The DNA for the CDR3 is TGTGCCAGCAGCTTAACGGGGGAGGTGAACACTGAAGCTTTCTTT.

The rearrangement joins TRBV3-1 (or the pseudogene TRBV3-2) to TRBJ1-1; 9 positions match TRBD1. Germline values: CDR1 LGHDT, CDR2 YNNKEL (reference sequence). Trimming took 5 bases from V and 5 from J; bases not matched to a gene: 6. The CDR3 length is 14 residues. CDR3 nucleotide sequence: TGTGCCAGCAGCATAGGACAGGGGCGTACTGAAGCTTTCTTT. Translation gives CASSIGQGRTEAFF.

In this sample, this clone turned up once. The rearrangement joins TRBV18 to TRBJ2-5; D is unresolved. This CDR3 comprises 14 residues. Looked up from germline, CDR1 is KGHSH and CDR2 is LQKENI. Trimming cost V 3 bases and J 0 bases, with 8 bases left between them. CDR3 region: CASSPSGYQETQYF. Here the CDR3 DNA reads TGTGCCAGCTCACCTTCTGGCTACCAAGAGACCCAGTACTTC.

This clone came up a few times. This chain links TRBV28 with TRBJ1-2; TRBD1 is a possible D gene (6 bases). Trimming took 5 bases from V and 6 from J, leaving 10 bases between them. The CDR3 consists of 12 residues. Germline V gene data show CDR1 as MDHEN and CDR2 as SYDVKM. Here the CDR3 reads CASSRPGDGYTF. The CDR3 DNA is TGTGCCAGCAGTCGACCAGGGGATGGCTACACCTTC.

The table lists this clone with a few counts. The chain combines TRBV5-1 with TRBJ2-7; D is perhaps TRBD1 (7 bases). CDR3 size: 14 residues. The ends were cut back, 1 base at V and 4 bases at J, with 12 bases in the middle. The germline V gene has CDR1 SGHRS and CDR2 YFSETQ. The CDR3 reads CASSLNRGGYEQYF. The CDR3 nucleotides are TGCGCCAGCAGCTTGAACAGGGGAGGTTACGAGCAGTACTTC.

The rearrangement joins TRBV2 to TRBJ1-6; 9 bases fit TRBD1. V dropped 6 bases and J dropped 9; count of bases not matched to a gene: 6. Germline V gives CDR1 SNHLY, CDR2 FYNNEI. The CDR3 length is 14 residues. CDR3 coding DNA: TGTGCCAGCAGCTCCGGGACAGGGTCTTCACCCCTCCACTTT. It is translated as CASSSGTGSSPLHF.

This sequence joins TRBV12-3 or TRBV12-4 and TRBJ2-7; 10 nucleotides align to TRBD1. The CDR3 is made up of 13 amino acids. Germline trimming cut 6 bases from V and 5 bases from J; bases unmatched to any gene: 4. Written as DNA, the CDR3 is TGTGCCAGCAGGGGGACAGGGGTCAACGAGCAGTACTTC. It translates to CASRGTGVNEQYF.

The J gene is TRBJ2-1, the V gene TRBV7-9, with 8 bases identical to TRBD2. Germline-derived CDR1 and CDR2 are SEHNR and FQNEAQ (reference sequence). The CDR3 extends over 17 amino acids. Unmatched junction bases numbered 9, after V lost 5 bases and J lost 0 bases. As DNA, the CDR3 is TGTGCCAGCAGCCCACCCGGGGGGGGGCTCTCCTACAATGAGCAGTTCTTC. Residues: CASSPPGGGLSYNEQFF.

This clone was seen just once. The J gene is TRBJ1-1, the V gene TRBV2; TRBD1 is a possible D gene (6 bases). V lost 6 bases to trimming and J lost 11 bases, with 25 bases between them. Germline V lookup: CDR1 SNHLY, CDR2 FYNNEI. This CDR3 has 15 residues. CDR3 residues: CASSDQRTEILGAFF. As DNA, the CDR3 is TGTGCCAGCAGCGACCAACGGACAGAGATCCTGGGGGCTTTCTTT.